This TCR beta chain appears in the sequencing data of a study of yellow fever vaccine responses in identical twins. CDR3 size: 14 residues. Trimming stripped 5 bases from V and 2 bases from J, with 13 bases between. The germline CDR1 and CDR2 sequences are SNHLY and FYNNEI. TCRdb called the RT-PCR reads again in MiXCR, with one record for every CDR3 protein. The sample carries approximately 12,000 distinct CDR3 sequences, roughly 86% recorded once. The sequencing used T cells from blood (PBMCs), unsorted or a sorted subset (not recorded which), collected before or after yellow fever vaccination (not recorded which). The V and J genes are TRBV2 and TRBJ2-7, with a tentative D call TRBD1 (7 bases). The receptor comes from a woman between 18 and 30 years old who received the yellow fever vaccine. CDR3: CASSQGGAPYEQYF. The CDR3 nucleotides read TGTGCCAGCAGTCAGGGGGGTGCACCCTACGAGCAGTACTTC.